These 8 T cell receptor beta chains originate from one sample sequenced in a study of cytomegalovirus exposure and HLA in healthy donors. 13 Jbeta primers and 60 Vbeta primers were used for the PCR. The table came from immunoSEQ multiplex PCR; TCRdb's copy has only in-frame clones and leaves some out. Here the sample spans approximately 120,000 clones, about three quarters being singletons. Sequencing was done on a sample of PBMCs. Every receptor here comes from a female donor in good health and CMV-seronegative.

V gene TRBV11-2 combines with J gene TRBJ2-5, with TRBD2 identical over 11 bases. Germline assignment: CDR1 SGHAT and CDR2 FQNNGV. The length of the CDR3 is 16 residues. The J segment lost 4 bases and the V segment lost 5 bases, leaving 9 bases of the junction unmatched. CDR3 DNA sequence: TGTGCCAGCAGCACCATTAGCGGGAGGGGTGGAGAGACCCAGTACTTC. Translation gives CASSTISGRGGETQYF.

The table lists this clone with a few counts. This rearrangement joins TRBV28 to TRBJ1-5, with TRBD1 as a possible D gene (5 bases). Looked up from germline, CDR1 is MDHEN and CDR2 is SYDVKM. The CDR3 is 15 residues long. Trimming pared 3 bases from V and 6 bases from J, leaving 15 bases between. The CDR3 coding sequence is TGTGCCAGCAGTTTGGGGCAACCCCGAGGTCAGCCCCAGCATTTT. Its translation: CASSLGQPRGQPQHF.

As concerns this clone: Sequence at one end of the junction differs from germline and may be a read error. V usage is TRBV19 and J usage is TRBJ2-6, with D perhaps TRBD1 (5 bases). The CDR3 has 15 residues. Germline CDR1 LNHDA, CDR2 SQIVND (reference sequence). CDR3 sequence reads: CASSDQSSGANGLTF. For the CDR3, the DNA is TGTGCCAGTAGCGACCAGAGCTCTGGGGCCAACGGCCTGACTTTC.

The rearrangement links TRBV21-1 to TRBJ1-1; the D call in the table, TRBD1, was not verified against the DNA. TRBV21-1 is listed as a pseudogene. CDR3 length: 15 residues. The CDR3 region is CASRTQGARYTEAFF. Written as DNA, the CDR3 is TGTGCCAGCAGGACACAGGGGGCTCGGTACACTGAAGCTTTCTTT.

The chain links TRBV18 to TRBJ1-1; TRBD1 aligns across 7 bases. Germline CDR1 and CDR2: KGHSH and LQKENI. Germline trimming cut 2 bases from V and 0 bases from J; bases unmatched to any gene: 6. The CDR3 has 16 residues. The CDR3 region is CASSPVTGIMNTEAFF. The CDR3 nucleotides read TGTGCCAGCTCACCAGTGACAGGGATCATGAACACTGAAGCTTTCTTT. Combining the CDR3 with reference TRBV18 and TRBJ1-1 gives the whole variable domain NAGVMQNPRHLVRRRGQEARLRCSPMKGHSHVYWYRQLPEEGLKFMVYLQKENIIDESGMPKERFSAEFPKEGPSILRIQQVVRGDSAAYFCASSPVTGIMNTEAFFGQGTRLTVV.

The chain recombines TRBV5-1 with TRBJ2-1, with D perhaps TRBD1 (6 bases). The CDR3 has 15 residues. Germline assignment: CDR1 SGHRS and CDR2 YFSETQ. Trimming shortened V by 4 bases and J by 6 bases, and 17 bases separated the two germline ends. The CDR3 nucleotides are TGCGCCAGCAGCGGATCGACTATCAGGGGCAATGAGCAGTTCTTC. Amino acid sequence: CASSGSTIRGNEQFF.

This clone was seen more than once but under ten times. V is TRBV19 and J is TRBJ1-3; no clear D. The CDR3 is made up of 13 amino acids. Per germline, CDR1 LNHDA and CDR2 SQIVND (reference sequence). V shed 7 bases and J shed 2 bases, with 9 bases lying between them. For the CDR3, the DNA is TGTGCCAGTATGGTCCGGGCTGGAAACACCATATATTTT. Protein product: CASMVRAGNTIYF.

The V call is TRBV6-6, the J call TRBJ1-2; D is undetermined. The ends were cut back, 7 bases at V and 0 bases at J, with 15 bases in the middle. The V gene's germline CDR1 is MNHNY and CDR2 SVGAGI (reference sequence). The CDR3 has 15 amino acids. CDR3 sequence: CASTHGSTANYGYTF. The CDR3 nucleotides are TGTGCCAGCACCCACGGGTCAACCGCTAACTATGGCTACACCTTC.